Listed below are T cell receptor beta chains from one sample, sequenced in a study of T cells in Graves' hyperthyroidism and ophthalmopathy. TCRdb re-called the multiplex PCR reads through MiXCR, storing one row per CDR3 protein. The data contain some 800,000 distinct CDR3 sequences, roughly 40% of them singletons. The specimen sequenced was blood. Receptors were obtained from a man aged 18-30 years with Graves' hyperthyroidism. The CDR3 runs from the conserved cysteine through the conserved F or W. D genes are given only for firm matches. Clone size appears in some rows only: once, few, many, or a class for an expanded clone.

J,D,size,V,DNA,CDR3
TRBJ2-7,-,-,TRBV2,TGTGCCAGCAGTACCCAGGTCTCAGGAGGTAACTACGAGCAGTACTTC,CASSTQVSGGNYEQYF
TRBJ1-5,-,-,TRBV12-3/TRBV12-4,TGTGCCAGCACCACGGGCACGCGGCAGCCCCAGCATTTT,CASTTGTRQPQHF
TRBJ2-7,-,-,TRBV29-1,TGCAGCGTTGATGAGGGTAGGAACGAGCAGTACTTC,CSVDEGRNEQYF
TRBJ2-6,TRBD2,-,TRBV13,TGTGCCAGCAGCTTCTATCTGACGGGGGGGTTCTCTGGGGCCAACGTCCTGACTTTC,CASSFYLTGGFSGANVLTF
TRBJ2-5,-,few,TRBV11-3,TGTGCCAGCAGCTTACACGGTCGGGAGACCCAGTACTTC,CASSLHGRETQYF
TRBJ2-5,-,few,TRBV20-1,TGCAGTGCTAGGGTCCCCTTGTCTCCGGAGATCCAGTACTTC,CSARVPLSPEIQYF
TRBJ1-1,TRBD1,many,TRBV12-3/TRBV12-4,TGTGCCAGCTCCCGACCGGGACAGGGAGCAGCTTTCTTT,CASSRPGQGAAFF
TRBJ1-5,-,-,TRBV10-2,TGTGCCAGCAGCGGTCCCGGCAATCAGCCCCAGCATTTT,CASSGPGNQPQHF
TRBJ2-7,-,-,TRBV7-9,TGTGCCAGCAGCTTAGGCGGGGTTGGGTCCGAGCAGTACTTC,CASSLGGVGSEQYF
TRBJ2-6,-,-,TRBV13,TGTGCCAGCAGCTTAGGCCTGTGGGACTCGAGCTCTGGGGCCAACGTCCTGACTTTC,CASSLGLWDSSSGANVLTF
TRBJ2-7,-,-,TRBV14,TGTGCCAGCAGCCAAGTTCCGGGGCCAGCCTACGAGCAGTACTTC,CASSQVPGPAYEQYF
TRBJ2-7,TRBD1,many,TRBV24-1,TGTGCCACCCCGACGGGACAGGGGTCCTACGAGCAGTACTTC,CATPTGQGSYEQYF
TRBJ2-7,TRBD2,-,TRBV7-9,TGTGCCAGCAGCTTTACTAGCGGGGGGCTCTACGAGCAGTACTTC,CASSFTSGGLYEQYF
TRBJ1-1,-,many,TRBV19,TGTGCCAGTAGTCAATCCAAGAACACTGAAGCTTTCTTT,CASSQSKNTEAFF
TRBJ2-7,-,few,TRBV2,TGTGCCAGCAGTGTGGGGCCCTGGGAAGGGGGCTACGAGCAGTACTTC,CASSVGPWEGGYEQYF
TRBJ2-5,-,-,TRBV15,TGTGCCACCAGCTTCGACAGCCGGGGTGAGACCCAGTACTTC,CATSFDSRGETQYF
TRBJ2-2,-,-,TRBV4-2,TGTGCCAGCAGCCAGATCCAGAGAGGAACCGGGGAGCTGTTTTTT,CASSQIQRGTGELFF
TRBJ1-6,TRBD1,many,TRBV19,TGTGCCAGCCGTAATCAGGGACAGGATAATTCACCCCTCCACTTT,CASRNQGQDNSPLHF
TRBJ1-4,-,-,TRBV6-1,TGTGCCAGCAGTGAGCCAACCTTGGAACTGTTTTTT,CASSEPTLELFF
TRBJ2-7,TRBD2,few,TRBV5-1,TGCGCCAGCAGCAGGGGACTAGCGGGGGACGGCTCCTACGAGCAGTACTTC,CASSRGLAGDGSYEQYF
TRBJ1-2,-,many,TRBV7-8,TGTGCCAGCAGCTTAGGGGCGGTAACCTATGGCTACACCTTC,CASSLGAVTYGYTF
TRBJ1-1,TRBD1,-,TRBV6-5,TGTGCCAGCAGGGCACAGGGGTCCACTGAAGCTTTCTTT,CASRAQGSTEAFF
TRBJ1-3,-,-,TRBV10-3,TGTGCCATCAGTACGTACAGGGTGAACGGAAACACCATATATTTT,CAISTYRVNGNTIYF
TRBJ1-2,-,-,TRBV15,TGTGCCACCAGCTCCGGGACCACTTATGGCTACACCTTC,CATSSGTTYGYTF
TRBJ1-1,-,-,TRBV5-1,TGCGCCAGCAGCTTGTCGAGGGAGGTGGGACGCACTGAAGCTTTCTTT,CASSLSREVGRTEAFF
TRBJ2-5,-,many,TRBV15,TGTGCCACCAGCAGAGATCCCCTGGGGATCCAAGAGACCCAGTACTTC,CATSRDPLGIQETQYF
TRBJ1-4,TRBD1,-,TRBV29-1,TGCAGCGCTCTAGGCGGACAGGATGAAAAACTGTTTTTT,CSALGGQDEKLFF
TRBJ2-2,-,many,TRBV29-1,TGCAGCGTTCTGGCCGGGGAGCTGTTTTTT,CSVLAGELFF
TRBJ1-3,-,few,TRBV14,TGTGCCAGCAGCCCGTGGGACGGGTTCTCTGGAAACACCATATATTTT,CASSPWDGFSGNTIYF